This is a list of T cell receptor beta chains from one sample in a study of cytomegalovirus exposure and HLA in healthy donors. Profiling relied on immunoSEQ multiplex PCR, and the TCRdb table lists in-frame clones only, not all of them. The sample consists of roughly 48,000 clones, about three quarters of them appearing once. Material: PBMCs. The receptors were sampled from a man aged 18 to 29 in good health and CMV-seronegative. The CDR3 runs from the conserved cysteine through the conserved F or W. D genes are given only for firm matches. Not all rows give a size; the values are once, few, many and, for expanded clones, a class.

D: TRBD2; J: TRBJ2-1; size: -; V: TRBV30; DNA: TGTGCCTGGAGTGTAAAGGGACTAGCGTCCTTCAATGAGCAGTTCTTC; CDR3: CAWSVKGLASFNEQFF
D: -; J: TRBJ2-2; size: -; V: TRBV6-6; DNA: TGTGCCACCACGTCCGGGACTTTGAACACCGGGGAGCTGTTTTTT; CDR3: CATTSGTLNTGELFF
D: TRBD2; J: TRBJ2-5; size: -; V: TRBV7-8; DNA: TGTGCCAGCAGCTTAATCGGTAGCGGGAGGGTCCAAGAGACCCAGTACTTC; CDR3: CASSLIGSGRVQETQYF
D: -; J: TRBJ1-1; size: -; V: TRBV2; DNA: TGTGCCAGCAGGGAGATCGGGGGAGGGGCTTTCTTT; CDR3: CASREIGGGAFF
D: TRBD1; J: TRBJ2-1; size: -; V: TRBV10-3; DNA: TGTGCCATCAGTGAGCCCTCGACAGGGGGCGCTCTCTTC; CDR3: CAISEPSTGGALF
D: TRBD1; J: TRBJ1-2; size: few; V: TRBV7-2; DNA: TGTGCCAGCAGCTCTGGACAGGGGTATGGCTACACCTTC; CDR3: CASSSGQGYGYTF
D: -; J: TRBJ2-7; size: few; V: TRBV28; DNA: TGTGCCAGTAGGGGTTACGAGCAGTACTTC; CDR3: CASRGYEQYF
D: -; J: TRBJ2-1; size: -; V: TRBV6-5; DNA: TGTGCCAGCAGTTACTCGAGACAGGCATACAATGAGCAGTTCTTC; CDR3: CASSYSRQAYNEQFF
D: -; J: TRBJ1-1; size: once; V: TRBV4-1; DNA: TGCGCCAGCAGCCAAGGAGGGAACACTGAAGCTTTCTTT; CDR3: CASSQGGNTEAFF
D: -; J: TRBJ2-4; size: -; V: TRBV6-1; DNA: TGTGCCAGCAGTGAACTCAACATTCAGTACTTC; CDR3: CASSELNIQYF
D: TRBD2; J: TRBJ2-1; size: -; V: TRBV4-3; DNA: TGCGCCAGCAGCCAAACGACTAGCGGGAGTACGTACAATGAGCAGTTCTTC; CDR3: CASSQTTSGSTYNEQFF
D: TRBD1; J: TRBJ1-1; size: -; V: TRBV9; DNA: TGTGCCAGCAGCGCAAGATCCGGGACAGAAAACACTGAAGCTTTCTTT; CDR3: CASSARSGTENTEAFF
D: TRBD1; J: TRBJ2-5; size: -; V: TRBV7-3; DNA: TGTGCCAGCAGCTCCGGGACAGGGATAGAGACCCAGTACTTC; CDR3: CASSSGTGIETQYF
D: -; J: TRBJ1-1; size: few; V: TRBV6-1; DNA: TGTGCCAGCCTTCGGGGGACGGGCGGGAACACTGAAGCTTTCTTT; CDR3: CASLRGTGGNTEAFF
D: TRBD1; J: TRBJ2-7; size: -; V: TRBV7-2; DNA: TGTGCCAGCAGCCTCCGGGACAGAACAATCCACGAGCAGTACTTC; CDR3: CASSLRDRTIHEQYF
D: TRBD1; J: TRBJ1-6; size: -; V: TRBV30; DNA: TGTGCTTGGGACAGGGACGACTCACCCCTCCACTTT; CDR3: CAWDRDDSPLHF
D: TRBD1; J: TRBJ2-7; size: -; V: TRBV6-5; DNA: TGTGCCAGCAGAAAGCGGACAGGGGGCGACGAGCAGTACTTC; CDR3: CASRKRTGGDEQYF
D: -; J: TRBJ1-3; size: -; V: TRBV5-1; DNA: TGCGCCAGCAGCTCCCAGGGCGGGGGGCCTGGAAACACCATATATTTT; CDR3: CASSSQGGGPGNTIYF
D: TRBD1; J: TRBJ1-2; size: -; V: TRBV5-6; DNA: TGTACATCCGGGACAGGGGGCGTGAGTGGCTACACCTTC; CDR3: CTSGTGGVSGYTF
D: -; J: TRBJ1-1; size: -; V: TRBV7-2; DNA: TGTGCCAGCTCTGTAGGGGTGGGAGCTTTCTTT; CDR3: CASSVGVGAFF
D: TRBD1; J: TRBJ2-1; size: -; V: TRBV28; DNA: TGTGCCAGCAACCTACAGGGGGCCCTCAATGAGCAGTTCTTC; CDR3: CASNLQGALNEQFF
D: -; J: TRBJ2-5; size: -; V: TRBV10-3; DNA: TGTGCCATCACCGCGGGGCCCTCGGACCAAGAGACCCAGTACTTC; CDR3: CAITAGPSDQETQYF
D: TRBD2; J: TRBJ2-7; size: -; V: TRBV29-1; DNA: TGCAGCGTTGGGACTAGCGGGAGGTGGTCCTACGAGCAGTACTTC; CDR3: CSVGTSGRWSYEQYF
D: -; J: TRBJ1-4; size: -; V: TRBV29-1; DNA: TGCAGCGTTGATGGGCAGGGTGGAGAAAAACTGTTTTTT; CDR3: CSVDGQGGEKLFF
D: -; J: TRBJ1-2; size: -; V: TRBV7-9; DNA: TGTGCCAGCAACCCACGGCGGGCCTCTAACTATGGCTACACCTTC; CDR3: CASNPRRASNYGYTF
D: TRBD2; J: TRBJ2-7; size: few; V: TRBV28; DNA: TGTGCCAGCAGTTTGCGGGAGGGCCGACACGAGCAGTACTTC; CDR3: CASSLREGRHEQYF
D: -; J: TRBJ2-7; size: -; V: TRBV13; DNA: TGTGCCAGCAGCCGCCGAACTAGCTCCGAGCAGTACTTC; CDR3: CASSRRTSSEQYF
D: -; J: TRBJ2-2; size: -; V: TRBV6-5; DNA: TGTGCCAGCAGTTACTACTCAGGGACCGGGGAGCTGTTTTTT; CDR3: CASSYYSGTGELFF
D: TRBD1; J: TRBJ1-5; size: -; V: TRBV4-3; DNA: TGCGCCAGCAGCCACGTTCCGGGACAGCAACGGCATCAGCCCCAGCATTTT; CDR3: CASSHVPGQQRHQPQHF
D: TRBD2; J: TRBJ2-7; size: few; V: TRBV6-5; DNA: TGTGCCAGCAGTTACTCGGGGGGGATCTACGAGCAGTACTTC; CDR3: CASSYSGGIYEQYF
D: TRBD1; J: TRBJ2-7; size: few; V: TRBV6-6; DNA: TGTGCCAGCAGTTACTCGGGGACAGAGATTTTGGGCGAGCAGTACTTC; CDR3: CASSYSGTEILGEQYF
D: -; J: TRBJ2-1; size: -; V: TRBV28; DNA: TGTGCCAGCAGCCAACTGGAGATACGTACTGAGCAGTTCTTC; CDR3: CASSQLEIRTEQFF
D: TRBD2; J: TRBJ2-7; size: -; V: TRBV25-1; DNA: TGTGCCAGCAGTGCCTGGACTAGCGGGAGACTCGAGCAGTACTTC; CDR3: CASSAWTSGRLEQYF
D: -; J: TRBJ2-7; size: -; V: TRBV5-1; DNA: TGCGCCAGCAGCTACCTAACAGGTCAGGTAGGGACCTACGAGCAGTACTTC; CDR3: CASSYLTGQVGTYEQYF
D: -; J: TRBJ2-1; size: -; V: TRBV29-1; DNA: TGCAGCGTTGTGGCAGTAATTACCTACAATGAGCAGTTCTTC; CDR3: CSVVAVITYNEQFF
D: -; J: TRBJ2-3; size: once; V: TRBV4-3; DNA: TGCGCCAGCAGCCAATCCAGCGGACCCACAGATACGCAGTATTTT; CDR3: CASSQSSGPTDTQYF
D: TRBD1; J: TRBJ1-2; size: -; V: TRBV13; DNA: TGTGCCAGCAGCTTGGGACAGGGAGGGCACTATGGCTACACCTTC; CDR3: CASSLGQGGHYGYTF
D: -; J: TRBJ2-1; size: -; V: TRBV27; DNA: TGTGCCAGCAGTTTAACCTACTACAATGAGCAGTTCTTC; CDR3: CASSLTYYNEQFF
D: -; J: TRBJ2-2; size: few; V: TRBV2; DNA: TGTGCCAGCAGCCAAAGAAGGGTAGGGGCAGGGGAGAGGACCGGGGAGCTGTTTTTT; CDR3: CASSQRRVGAGERTGELFF
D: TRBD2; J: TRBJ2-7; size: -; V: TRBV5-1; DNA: TGCGCCAGCAGCTCCACCGGCGGGCTGCGGGGGGTTGAGCAGTACTTC; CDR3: CASSSTGGLRGVEQYF
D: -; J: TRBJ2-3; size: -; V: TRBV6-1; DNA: TGTGCCAGCACCCCTCCGACAGATACGCAGTATTTT; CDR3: CASTPPTDTQYF
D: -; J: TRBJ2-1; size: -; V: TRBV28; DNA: TGTGCCAGCAGTAGTACAGGACCCTACAATGAGCAGTTCTTC; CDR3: CASSSTGPYNEQFF
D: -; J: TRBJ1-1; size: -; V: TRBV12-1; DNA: TGTGCCAGCAGCCCCCCGGCCATAGGCGGTTTTAGCTCTTTCTTT; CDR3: CASSPPAIGGFSSFF
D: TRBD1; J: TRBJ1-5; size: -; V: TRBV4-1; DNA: TGCGCCAGCAGCCCCGAGGGACAGGGGGCAGTTCAGCCCCAGCATTTT; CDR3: CASSPEGQGAVQPQHF
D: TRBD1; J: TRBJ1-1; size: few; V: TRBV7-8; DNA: TGTGCCAGCAGCGTAGAGGTTCCGGGCAGGGGGTCGAACACTGAAGCTTTCTTT; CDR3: CASSVEVPGRGSNTEAFF
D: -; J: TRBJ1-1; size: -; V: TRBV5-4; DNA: TGTGCCACGAAGACAGAAAGCATGAACACTGAAGCTTTCTTT; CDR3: CATKTESMNTEAFF